These 17 T cell receptor beta chains share one sample of origin, sequenced in a study of T cell repertoires in cytomegalovirus infection. TCRdb re-called the reads through MiXCR, storing one row per CDR3 protein. The table lists 600,000 to 800,000 distinct CDR3 sequences, about 24% of them singletons. Specimen: CD8+ T cells from PBMCs. Receptors were obtained from a human donor in good health (CMV status not recorded). Some clones in this sample may be carry-over from other donors' samples.

The sample holds one count of this clonotype. The DNA for the CDR3 is TGTGCCAGCAGCCAAGATCGGTTCGTAGGAGGGTCCGGCACTGAAGCTTTCTTT. This codes for CASSQDRFVGGSGTEAFF. V and J are TRBV14 and TRBJ1-1; D call uncertain. Germline V CDR1 and CDR2: SGHDN, FVKESK. CDR3 length: 18 amino acids. The V and J ends lost 0 bases and 4 bases respectively, with 21 bases between them.

The rearrangement links TRBV25-1 to TRBJ1-6; TRBD1 might be the D (5 bases). Germline CDR1 MGHDK, CDR2 SYGVNS. CDR3 length: 12 residues. V lost 4 bases and J lost 7, with 5 bases in between. CDR3 region: CASSGQNSPLHF. The CDR3 nucleotides read TGTGCCAGCAGTGGACAGAATTCACCCCTCCACTTT. Full variable domain (rest looked up from reference TRBV25-1 and TRBJ1-6): EADIYQTPRYLVIGTGKKITLECSQTMGHDKMYWYQQDPGMELHLIHYSYGVNSTEKGDLSSESTVSRIRTEHFPLTLESARPSHTSQYLCASSGQNSPLHFGNGTRLTVT.

The chain employs TRBV7-6 and TRBJ1-1; no clear D. CDR1 is SGHVS, CDR2 FNYEAQ, per germline. The CDR3 runs to 15 residues. Trimming removed 1 base at V and 4 bases at J, with 13 bases between. CDR3 in DNA: TGTGCCAGCAGCTTAGTTTGGGCTTTTGGCACTGAAGCTTTCTTT. This sequence encodes CASSLVWAFGTEAFF.

This clonotype was seen just once. V and J are TRBV20-1 and TRBJ2-7, with 10 bases aligning to TRBD2. Germline loops: CDR1 DFQATT, CDR2 SNEGSKA (reference sequence). This CDR3 comprises 13 residues. After removal of 5 bases from V and 4 bases from J, the junction contained 5 bases not matched to a gene. CDR3 protein: CSAEKRGGYEQYF. The CDR3 nucleotides are TGCAGTGCTGAGAAGCGGGGGGGATACGAGCAGTACTTC.

On this clonotype itself: Since a much larger clone is just one base distant, this may be a read error. This rearrangement joins TRBV12-3 or TRBV12-4 to TRBJ2-2, with D perhaps given as TRBD1 or TRBD2 (5 bases each). The CDR3 is 17 amino acids. V was pared by 5 bases and J by 5 bases, with 21 bases between. CDR3 protein: CASSPGSNLLGTGELFF. As DNA, the CDR3 is TGTGCCAGCAGTCCAGGGAGCAACCTTCTAGGTACCGGGGAGCTGTTTTTT.

Details on this clonotype: A much larger clone lies a single base off, so this may be a read error. The V and J genes are TRBV7-6 and TRBJ1-1, with D unclear. This CDR3 has 13 amino acids. The germline V gene has CDR1 SGHVS and CDR2 FNYEAQ. The CDR3 loop is CASSRRSNSEAFF. The CDR3, as DNA: TGTGCCAGCAGCCGGAGGTCTAACAGTGAAGCTTTCTTT.

This clonotype was seen many times. The rearrangement links TRBV6-6 to TRBJ2-3; TRBD1 matches 9 bases. The germline V gene has CDR1 MNHNY and CDR2 SVGAGI (reference sequence). The CDR3 sequence is 17 residues long. With 2 bases clipped from V and 4 bases from J, the junction kept 10 bases outside the gene matches. The CDR3: CASSYPRRGQGPDTQYF. Here the CDR3 DNA reads TGTGCCAGCAGTTACCCGCGTAGGGGACAGGGCCCAGATACGCAGTATTTT.

This clonotype has more than one count but fewer than ten. The J gene is TRBJ2-5, the V gene TRBV12-3 or TRBV12-4; D may correspond to TRBD1 or TRBD2 (5 bases each). The CDR3 spans 16 residues. The V gene lost 6 bases and the J gene lost 0 bases, with 17 bases spanning the gap. CDR3 DNA: TGTGCCAGCAGGACCAGGGCCGGGGACGACCAAGAGACCCAGTACTTC. This sequence encodes CASRTRAGDDQETQYF.

This chain connects TRBV12-3 or TRBV12-4 to TRBJ2-2; the D is unclear. V was shortened by 4 bases and J by 6 bases, with 6 bases between the two germline ends. The CDR3 has 12 residues. DNA for the CDR3: TGTGCCAGCAGTTCTAACGCCGGGGAGCTGTTTTTT. It yields the protein CASSSNAGELFF.

The chain couples TRBV20-1 to TRBJ1-2, with D unclear. Germline CDR1 is DFQATT and CDR2 is SNEGSKA (reference sequence). Trimming removed 4 bases at V and 8 bases at J, with 11 bases between. This CDR3 region has 11 residues. This CDR3 is CSANPQWGYTF. The CDR3 DNA is TGCAGTGCTAACCCTCAATGGGGCTACACCTTC.

This clonotype was counted at least ten times. This chain connects TRBV7-3 to TRBJ2-5; either TRBD1 or TRBD2 may supply D (5 bases each). This CDR3 comprises 15 residues. The V gene's germline CDR1 is SGHTA and CDR2 FQGTGA. V gave up 5 bases and J gave up 0 bases, with 13 bases separating them. In nucleotides, the CDR3 is TGTGCCAGCAGCCCGTCGGGACGGTACCAAGAGACCCAGTACTTC. Translating it yields CASSPSGRYQETQYF. Filled out from reference TRBV7-3 and TRBJ2-5, the complete variable domain reads GAGVSQTPSNKVTEKGKYVELRCDPISGHTALYWYRQSLGQGPEFLIYFQGTGAADDSGLPNDRFFAVRPEGSVSTLKIQRTERGDSAVYLCASSPSGRYQETQYFGPGTRLLVL.

This clonotype occurred many times. This sequence joins TRBV7-3 and TRBJ2-2; D is possibly TRBD1 (5 bases). Germline CDR1 and CDR2: SGHTA and FQGTGA. Trimming shortened V by 3 bases and J by 2 bases, and 7 bases separated the two germline ends. The CDR3 totals 14 residues. CDR3 nucleotide sequence: TGTGCCAGCAGCTTGCAGGGCAACACCGGGGAGCTGTTTTTT. This translates into CASSLQGNTGELFF.

This clonotype has ten or more counts. The J gene is TRBJ2-1, the V gene TRBV19; D remains ambiguous. This CDR3 is 15 amino acids long. V was clipped by 3 bases and J by 0 bases, with 9 bases between them. Looked up from germline, CDR1 is LNHDA and CDR2 is SQIVND (reference sequence). CDR3 DNA: TGTGCCAGTAGTATTGGGTCCAGCTCCTACAATGAGCAGTTCTTC. Residues: CASSIGSSSYNEQFF. Variable domain in full (rest from reference TRBV19 and TRBJ2-1): DGGITQSPKYLFRKEGQNVTLSCEQNLNHDAMYWYRQDPGQGLRLIYYSQIVNDFQKGDIAEGYSVSREKKESFPLTVTSAQKNPTAFYLCASSIGSSSYNEQFFGPGTRLTVL.

This sequence joins TRBV28 and TRBJ2-7; 7 bases line up with TRBD1. Germline CDR1 and CDR2: MDHEN and SYDVKM. The CDR3 covers 15 residues. Germline trimming cut 7 bases from V and 3 bases from J; bases unmatched to any gene: 12. CDR3 in DNA: TGTGCCAGCACCCCGTGGAGAGGGGGCCACTACGAGCAGTACTTC. Protein sequence: CASTPWRGGHYEQYF.

To note about this clonotype: The CDR3 does not close with the conserved phenylalanine or tryptophan, likely indicating a read error. The chain is built from TRBV7-9 and TRBJ2-5; 9 bases are shared with TRBD1. After removal of 1 base from V and 1 base from J, the junction contained 4 bases not matched to a gene. This CDR3 has 16 amino acids. Germline V gene sequence: CDR1 SEHNR, CDR2 FQNEAQ (reference sequence). For the CDR3, the DNA is TGTGCCAGCAGCTTAGTTGGACAGGGGTTCCAAGAGACCCAGTACCTC. Translation gives CASSLVGQGFQETQYL.

This clonotype was counted many times. The chain links TRBV7-9 to TRBJ1-1; D is unclear. The CDR3 consists of 14 residues. The V end was cut by 0 bases, the J end by 3 bases, with 8 bases between. Germline V gene data show CDR1 as SEHNR and CDR2 as FQNEAQ (reference sequence). CDR3 in amino acids: CASSLAGIHTEAFF. Written as DNA, the CDR3 is TGTGCCAGCAGCTTAGCTGGAATCCACACTGAAGCTTTCTTT.

The sample holds a few counts of this clonotype. DNA of the CDR3: TGTGCCAGCAGCCAAGTCGTTGGTTACAGGATAAAGAACTATGGCTACACCTTC. It yields the protein CASSQVVGYRIKNYGYTF. This chain joins TRBV14 and TRBJ1-2, with D perhaps matching TRBD1 (5 bases). This CDR3 is built from 18 residues. The V gene's germline CDR1 is SGHDN and CDR2 FVKESK. V was trimmed by 1 base and J by 2 bases, leaving 20 bases between them.